This T cell receptor (beta chain) is from a study of neoadjuvant anti-PD-1 for oral cavity cancer. Across the whole study: Patients without progression received a fourth nivolumab dose around day 43, then surgical resection on days 50-56.

This clone was observed a handful of times. Its antigen is still unknown. Patients had newly diagnosed, untreated stage II-IVA oral cavity squamous cell carcinoma. The patients had HPV-negative, locally advanced oral cavity squamous cell carcinoma. Broader study findings: Treg/Th17 ratio rose with pretreatment blood and fell with post-treatment tumor TCRbeta clonality.

Profiled with immunoSEQ multiplex PCR; TCRdb holds only in-frame clones, not every one. This sample has some 7,400 clones, with around 48% found just once. The specimen was tumor tissue, collected before nivolumab (anti-PD-1) treatment. The TCR originated in a person aged 40 to 85 with oral cavity squamous cell carcinoma.

The CDR3 spells CASSHGTVSNQPQHF. CDR3 nucleotide sequence: TGTGCCAGCAGCCACGGGACGGTTAGCAATCAGCCCCAGCATTTT. The chain has TRBV6-1 and TRBJ1-5; D is perhaps TRBD1 (5 bases). In germline, CDR1 is MNHNS, CDR2 SASEGT. The CDR3 contains 15 residues. V lost 6 bases, J lost 0 bases, and 12 bases lay in between.